This is a list of T cell receptor beta chains from one sample in a study of T-cell reconstitution after alpha-beta-depleted transplantation in children. Each CDR3 protein is one row after TCRdb ran MiXCR on the PCR reads. The data show about 130,000 distinct CDR3 sequences, about 9.9% seen once. This sample comprised PBMCs, mostly from graft donor cells, obtained 180 days after TCRalphabeta/CD19-depleted stem cell transplant. The receptors stem from a girl less than two years old who had a stem cell transplant for combined immunodeficiency, so the T cells may come from the graft donor. The CDR3 runs from the conserved cysteine through the conserved F or W. A D gene is named only where the DNA matches it firmly. Not every row has a clone size; where given, it reads once, few, many or a size class.

CDR3aa: CSAGPSYEQYF
CDR3nt: TGCAGTGCGGGACCTAGCTACGAGCAGTACTTC
abundance: -
v_gene: TRBV20-1
j_gene: TRBJ2-7
d_gene: -

CDR3aa: CATEGIPPNTGELFF
CDR3nt: TGTGCCACCGAGGGTATACCCCCGAACACCGGGGAGCTGTTTTTT
abundance: -
v_gene: TRBV15
j_gene: TRBJ2-2
d_gene: -

CDR3aa: CASSFLAGGRGEQFF
CDR3nt: TGCGCCAGCAGCTTTTTGGCGGGAGGCCGGGGGGAGCAGTTCTTC
abundance: many
v_gene: TRBV5-1
j_gene: TRBJ2-1
d_gene: TRBD2

CDR3aa: CASSPRAGEPGNQPQHF
CDR3nt: TGTGCCAGCAGTCCCCGGGCGGGAGAACCGGGCAATCAGCCCCAGCATTTT
abundance: -
v_gene: TRBV12-3/TRBV12-4
j_gene: TRBJ1-5
d_gene: -

CDR3aa: CASSPLAGGGEQYF
CDR3nt: TGTGCCAGCAGCCCCCTAGCGGGAGGGGGCGAGCAGTACTTC
abundance: many
v_gene: TRBV12-3/TRBV12-4
j_gene: TRBJ2-7
d_gene: TRBD2

CDR3aa: CASSHSGDTGELFF
CDR3nt: TGCGCCAGCAGCCATAGCGGGGACACCGGGGAGCTGTTTTTT
abundance: -
v_gene: TRBV5-1
j_gene: TRBJ2-2
d_gene: TRBD2

CDR3aa: CASSSSGSGANVLTF
CDR3nt: TGTGCCAGTAGTTCCAGTGGCTCTGGGGCCAACGTCCTGACTTTC
abundance: many
v_gene: TRBV19
j_gene: TRBJ2-6
d_gene: -

CDR3aa: CASSNFRGRGAFF
CDR3nt: TGCGCCAGCAGCAACTTCAGGGGGCGAGGAGCTTTCTTT
abundance: many
v_gene: TRBV5-1
j_gene: TRBJ1-1
d_gene: TRBD1

CDR3aa: CASSLGHKNTEAFF
CDR3nt: TGCGCCAGCAGCTTGGGACACAAGAACACTGAAGCTTTCTTT
abundance: many
v_gene: TRBV5-1
j_gene: TRBJ1-1
d_gene: -

CDR3aa: CASSVESGRVDEQFF
CDR3nt: TGTGCCAGCAGTGTGGAAAGCGGGAGGGTCGATGAGCAGTTCTTC
abundance: many
v_gene: TRBV6-4
j_gene: TRBJ2-1
d_gene: TRBD2

CDR3aa: CSARDGTDTQYF
CDR3nt: TGCAGTGCTAGAGACGGGACAGATACGCAGTATTTT
abundance: many
v_gene: TRBV20-1
j_gene: TRBJ2-3
d_gene: -

CDR3aa: CASSSSWREAFF
CDR3nt: TGTGCCAGCAGTTCTAGCTGGCGTGAAGCTTTCTTT
abundance: -
v_gene: TRBV12-3/TRBV12-4
j_gene: TRBJ1-1
d_gene: -

CDR3aa: CASSGRDQNTGELFF
CDR3nt: TGTGCCAGCAGCGGCCGGGACCAGAACACCGGGGAGCTGTTTTTT
abundance: few
v_gene: TRBV5-5
j_gene: TRBJ2-2
d_gene: -

CDR3aa: CAISEGAGELFF
CDR3nt: TGTGCCATCAGTGAAGGGGCCGGGGAGCTGTTTTTT
abundance: few
v_gene: TRBV10-3
j_gene: TRBJ2-2
d_gene: -